This section outlines one T cell receptor (beta chain) sequence together with its context. Its antigen is undetermined. The sample is drawn from a study of neoadjuvant anti-PD-1 for oral cavity cancer. Study findings and constraints: TCR analyses covered only three patients per response group. Pretreatment Treg/Th17 ratio correlated inversely with post-treatment tumor clonality.

Stage II-IVA oral cavity squamous cell carcinoma was new and untreated by systemic or radiation therapy. Some clones are missing from TCRdb's copy, which holds only in-frame ones; the method was immunoSEQ multiplex PCR. The repertoire consists of 5,500 to 8,500 clones, with around 50% occurring once and the leading ten covering roughly 26%. Germline V CDR1 and CDR2: ENHRY, SYGVKD. Deletions cut 8 bases from V and 1 base from J, with 17 bases between. The CDR3 runs 15 residues. J is TRBJ1-1 and V is TRBV10-3; D ambiguous. Sequencing was performed on tumor tissue, taken before nivolumab (anti-PD-1) treatment. The sequence derives from a person aged 40 to 85 with oral cavity squamous cell carcinoma. The DNA for the CDR3 is TGTGCCATCTCGGGATCCGGTGGGGAGAACACTGAAGCTTTCTTT. Its protein product is CAISGSGGENTEAFF.